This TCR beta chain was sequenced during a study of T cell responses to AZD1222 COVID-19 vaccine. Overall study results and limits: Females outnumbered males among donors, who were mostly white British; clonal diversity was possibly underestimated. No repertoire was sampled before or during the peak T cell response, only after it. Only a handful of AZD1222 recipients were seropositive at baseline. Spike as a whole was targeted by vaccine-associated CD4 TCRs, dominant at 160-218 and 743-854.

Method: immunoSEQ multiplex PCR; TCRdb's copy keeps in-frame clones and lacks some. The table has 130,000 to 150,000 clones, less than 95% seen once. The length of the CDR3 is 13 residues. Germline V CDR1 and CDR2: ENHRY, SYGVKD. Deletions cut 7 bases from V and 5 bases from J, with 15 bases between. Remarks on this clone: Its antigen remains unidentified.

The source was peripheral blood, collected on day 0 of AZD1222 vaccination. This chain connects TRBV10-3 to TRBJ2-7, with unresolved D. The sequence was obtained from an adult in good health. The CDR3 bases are TGTGCCATCATGAGTACCTCTAACCACGAGCAGTACTTC. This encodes CAIMSTSNHEQYF.